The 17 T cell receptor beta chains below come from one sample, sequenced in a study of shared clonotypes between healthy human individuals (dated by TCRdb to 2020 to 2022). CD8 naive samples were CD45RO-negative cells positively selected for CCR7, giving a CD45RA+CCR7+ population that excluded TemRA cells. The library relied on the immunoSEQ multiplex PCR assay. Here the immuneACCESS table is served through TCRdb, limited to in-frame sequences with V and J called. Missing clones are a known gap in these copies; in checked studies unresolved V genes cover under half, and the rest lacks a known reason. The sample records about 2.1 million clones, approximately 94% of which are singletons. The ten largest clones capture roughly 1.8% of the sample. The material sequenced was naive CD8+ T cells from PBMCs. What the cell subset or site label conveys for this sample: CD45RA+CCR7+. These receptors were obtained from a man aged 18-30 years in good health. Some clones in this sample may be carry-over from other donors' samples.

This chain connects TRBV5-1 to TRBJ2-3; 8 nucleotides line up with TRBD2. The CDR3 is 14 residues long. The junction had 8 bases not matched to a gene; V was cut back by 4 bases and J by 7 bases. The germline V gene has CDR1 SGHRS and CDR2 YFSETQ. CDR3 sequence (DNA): TGCGCCAGCAGCACCGAGCGGGAGTGGTATACGCAGTATTTT. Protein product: CASSTEREWYTQYF.

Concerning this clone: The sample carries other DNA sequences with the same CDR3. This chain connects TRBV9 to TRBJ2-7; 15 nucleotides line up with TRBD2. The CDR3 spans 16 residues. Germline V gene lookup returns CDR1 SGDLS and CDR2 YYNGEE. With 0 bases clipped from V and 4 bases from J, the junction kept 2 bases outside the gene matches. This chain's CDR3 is CASSVGGTSGRYEQYF. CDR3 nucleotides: TGTGCCAGCAGCGTAGGTGGGACTAGCGGGAGGTACGAGCAGTACTTC. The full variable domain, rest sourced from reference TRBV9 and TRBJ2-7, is DSGVTQTPKHLITATGQRVTLRCSPRSGDLSVYWYQQSLDQGLQFLIQYYNGEERAKGNILERFSAQQFPDLHSELNLSSLELGDSALYFCASSVGGTSGRYEQYFGPGTRLTVT.

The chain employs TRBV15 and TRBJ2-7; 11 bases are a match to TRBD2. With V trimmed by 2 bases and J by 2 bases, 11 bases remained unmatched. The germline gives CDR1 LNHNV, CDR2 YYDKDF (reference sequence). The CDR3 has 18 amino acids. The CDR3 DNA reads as TGTGCCACCAGCAGAAGATCGCTAGCGGGAGGAATCCCCTACGAGCAGTACTTC. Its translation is CATSRRSLAGGIPYEQYF. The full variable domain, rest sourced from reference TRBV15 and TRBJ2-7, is DAMVIQNPRYQVTQFGKPVTLSCSQTLNHNVMYWYQQKSSQAPKLLFHYYDKDFNNEADTPDNFQSRRPNTSFCFLDIRSPGLGDTAMYLCATSRRSLAGGIPYEQYFGPGTRLTVT.

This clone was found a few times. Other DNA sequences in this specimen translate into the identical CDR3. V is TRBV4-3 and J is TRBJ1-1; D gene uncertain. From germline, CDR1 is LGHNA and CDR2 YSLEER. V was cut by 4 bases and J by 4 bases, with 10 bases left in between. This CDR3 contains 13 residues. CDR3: CASSPTRGTEAFF. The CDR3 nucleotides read TGCGCCAGCAGCCCGACTCGGGGCACTGAAGCTTTCTTT.

CDR3 loop: CASSQVPVNEQFF. The CDR3 DNA reads as TGCGCCAGCAGCCAAGTCCCGGTCAATGAGCAGTTCTTC. This chain uses TRBV4-1 with TRBJ2-1; D ambiguous. This CDR3 is 13 amino acids long. The V end lost 1 base, the J end lost 6 bases, and 7 bases lay between the germline ends. Germline CDR1 MGHRA, CDR2 YSYEKL.

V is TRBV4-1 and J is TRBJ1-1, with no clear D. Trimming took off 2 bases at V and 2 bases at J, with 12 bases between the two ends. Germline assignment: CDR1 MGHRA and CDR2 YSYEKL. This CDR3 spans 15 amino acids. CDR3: CASSQSPGPNTEAFF. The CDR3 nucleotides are TGCGCCAGCAGCCAATCGCCAGGTCCCAACACTGAAGCTTTCTTT.

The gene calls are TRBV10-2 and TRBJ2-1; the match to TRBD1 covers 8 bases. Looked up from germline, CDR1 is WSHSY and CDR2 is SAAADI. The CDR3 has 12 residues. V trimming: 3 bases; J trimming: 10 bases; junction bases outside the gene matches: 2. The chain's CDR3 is CASSDRDREQFF. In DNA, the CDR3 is TGCGCCAGCAGTGACCGGGACAGGGAGCAGTTCTTC.

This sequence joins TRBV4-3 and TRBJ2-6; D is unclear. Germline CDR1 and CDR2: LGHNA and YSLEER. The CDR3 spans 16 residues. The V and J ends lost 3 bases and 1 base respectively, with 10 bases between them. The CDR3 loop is CASSHGRISGANVLTF. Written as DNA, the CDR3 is TGCGCCAGCAGCCACGGCAGGATTTCTGGGGCCAACGTCCTGACTTTC.

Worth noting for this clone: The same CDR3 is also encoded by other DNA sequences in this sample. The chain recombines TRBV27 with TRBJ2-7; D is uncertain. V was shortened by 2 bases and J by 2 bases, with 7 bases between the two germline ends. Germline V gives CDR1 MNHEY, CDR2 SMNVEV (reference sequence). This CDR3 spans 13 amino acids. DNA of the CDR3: TGTGCCAGCAGTTTAACGGCCACCTACGAGCAGTACTTC. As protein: CASSLTATYEQYF.

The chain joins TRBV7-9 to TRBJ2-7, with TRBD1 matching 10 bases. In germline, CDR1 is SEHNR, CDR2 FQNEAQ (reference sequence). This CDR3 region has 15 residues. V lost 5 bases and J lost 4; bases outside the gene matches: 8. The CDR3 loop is CASSVRDRGFYEQYF. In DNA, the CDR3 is TGTGCCAGCAGCGTCCGGGACAGGGGATTTTACGAGCAGTACTTC.

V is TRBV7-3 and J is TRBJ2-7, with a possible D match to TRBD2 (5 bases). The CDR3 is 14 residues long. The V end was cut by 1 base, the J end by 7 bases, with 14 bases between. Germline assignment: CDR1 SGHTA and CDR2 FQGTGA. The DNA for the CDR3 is TGTGCCAGCAGCTTAATCGCTGGGTCGGGGGAGCAGTACTTC. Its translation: CASSLIAGSGEQYF.

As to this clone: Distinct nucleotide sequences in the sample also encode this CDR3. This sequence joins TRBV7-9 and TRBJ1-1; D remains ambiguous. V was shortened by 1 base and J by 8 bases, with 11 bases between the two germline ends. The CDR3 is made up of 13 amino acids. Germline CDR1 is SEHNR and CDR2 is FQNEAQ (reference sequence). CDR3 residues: CASSLVVGSEAFF. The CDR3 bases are TGTGCCAGCAGCTTAGTGGTTGGGTCCGAAGCTTTCTTT.

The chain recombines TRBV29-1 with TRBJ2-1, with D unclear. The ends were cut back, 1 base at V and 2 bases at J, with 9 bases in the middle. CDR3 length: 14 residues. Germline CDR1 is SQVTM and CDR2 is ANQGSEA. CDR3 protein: CSVEVPFPYNEQFF. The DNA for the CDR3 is TGCAGCGTTGAAGTCCCATTCCCCTACAATGAGCAGTTCTTC.

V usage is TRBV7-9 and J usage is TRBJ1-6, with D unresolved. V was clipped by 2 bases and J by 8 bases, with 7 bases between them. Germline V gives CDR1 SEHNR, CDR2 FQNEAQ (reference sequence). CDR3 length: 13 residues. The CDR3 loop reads CASSLPRDSPLHF. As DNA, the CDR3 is TGTGCCAGCAGCTTACCTCGGGATTCACCCCTCCACTTT.

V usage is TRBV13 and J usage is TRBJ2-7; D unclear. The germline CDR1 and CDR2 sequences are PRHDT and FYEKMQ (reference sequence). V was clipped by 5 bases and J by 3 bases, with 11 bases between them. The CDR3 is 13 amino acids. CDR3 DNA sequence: TGTGCCAGCAGCCCTAACTTACGCTACGAGCAGTACTTC. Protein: CASSPNLRYEQYF.

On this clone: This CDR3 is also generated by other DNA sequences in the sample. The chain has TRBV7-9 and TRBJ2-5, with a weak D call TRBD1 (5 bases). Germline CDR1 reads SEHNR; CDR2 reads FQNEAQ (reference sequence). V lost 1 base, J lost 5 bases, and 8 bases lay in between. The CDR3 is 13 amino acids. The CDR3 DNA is TGTGCCAGCAGCTTAGAGGGGCGGGAGACCCAGTACTTC. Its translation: CASSLEGRETQYF. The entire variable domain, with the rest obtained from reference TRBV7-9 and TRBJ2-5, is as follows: DTGVSQNPRHKITKRGQNVTFRCDPISEHNRLYWYRQTLGQGPEFLTYFQNEAQLEKSRLLSDRFSAERPKGSFSTLEIQRTEQGDSAMYLCASSLEGRETQYFGPGTRLLVL.

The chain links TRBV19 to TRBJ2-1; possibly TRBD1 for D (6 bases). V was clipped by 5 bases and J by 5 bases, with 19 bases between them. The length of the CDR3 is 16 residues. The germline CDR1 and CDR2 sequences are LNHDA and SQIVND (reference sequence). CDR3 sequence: CASSRFVGAPNNEQFF. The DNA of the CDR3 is TGTGCCAGTAGTCGGTTTGTGGGGGCGCCGAACAATGAGCAGTTCTTC.